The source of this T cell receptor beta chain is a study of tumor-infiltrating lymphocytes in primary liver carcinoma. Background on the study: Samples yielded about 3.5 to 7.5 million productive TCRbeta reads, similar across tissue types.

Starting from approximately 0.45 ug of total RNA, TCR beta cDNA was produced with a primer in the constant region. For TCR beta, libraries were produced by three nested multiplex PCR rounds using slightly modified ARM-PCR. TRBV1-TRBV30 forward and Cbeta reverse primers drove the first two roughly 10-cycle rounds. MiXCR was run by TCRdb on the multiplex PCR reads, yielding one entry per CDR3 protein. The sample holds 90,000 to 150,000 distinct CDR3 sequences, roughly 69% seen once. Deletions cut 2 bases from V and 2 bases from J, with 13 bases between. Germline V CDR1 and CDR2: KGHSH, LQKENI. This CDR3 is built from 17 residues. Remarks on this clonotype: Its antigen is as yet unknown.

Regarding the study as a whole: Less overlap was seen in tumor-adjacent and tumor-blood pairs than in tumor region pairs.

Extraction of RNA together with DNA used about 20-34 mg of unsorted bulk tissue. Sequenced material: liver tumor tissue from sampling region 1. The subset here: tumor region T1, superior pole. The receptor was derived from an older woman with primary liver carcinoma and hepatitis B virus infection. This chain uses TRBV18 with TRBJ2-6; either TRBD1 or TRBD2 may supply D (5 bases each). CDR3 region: CASSPFEGMAGANVLTF. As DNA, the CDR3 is TGTGCCAGCTCACCATTTGAGGGGATGGCTGGGGCCAACGTCCTGACTTTC. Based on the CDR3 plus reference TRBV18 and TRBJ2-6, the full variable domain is NAGVMQNPRHLVRRRGQEARLRCSPMKGHSHVYWYRQLPEEGLKFMVYLQKENIIDESGMPKERFSAEFPKEGPSILRIQQVVRGDSAAYFCASSPFEGMAGANVLTFGAGSRLTVL.